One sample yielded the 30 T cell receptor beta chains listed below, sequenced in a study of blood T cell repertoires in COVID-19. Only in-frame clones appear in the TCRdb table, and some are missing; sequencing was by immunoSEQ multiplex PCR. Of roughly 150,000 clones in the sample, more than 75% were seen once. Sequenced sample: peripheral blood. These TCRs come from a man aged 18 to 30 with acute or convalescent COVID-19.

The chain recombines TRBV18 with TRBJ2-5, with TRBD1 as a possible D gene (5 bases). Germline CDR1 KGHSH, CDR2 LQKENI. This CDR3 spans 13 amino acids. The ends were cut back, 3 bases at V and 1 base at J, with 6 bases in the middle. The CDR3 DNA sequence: TGTGCCAGCTCACCTCAGGGCCAAGAGACCCAGTACTTC. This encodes CASSPQGQETQYF.

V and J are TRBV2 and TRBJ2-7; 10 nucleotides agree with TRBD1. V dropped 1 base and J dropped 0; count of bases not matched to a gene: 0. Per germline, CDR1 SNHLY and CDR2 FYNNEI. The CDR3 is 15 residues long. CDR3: CASSEGTGGSYEQYF. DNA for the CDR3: TGTGCCAGCAGTGAAGGGACAGGGGGCTCCTACGAGCAGTACTTC. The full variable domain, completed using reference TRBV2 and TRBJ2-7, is EPEVTQTPSHQVTQMGQEVILRCVPISNHLYFYWYRQILGQKVEFLVSFYNNEISEKSEIFDDQFSVERPDGSNFTLKIRSTKLEDSAMYFCASSEGTGGSYEQYFGPGTRLTVT.

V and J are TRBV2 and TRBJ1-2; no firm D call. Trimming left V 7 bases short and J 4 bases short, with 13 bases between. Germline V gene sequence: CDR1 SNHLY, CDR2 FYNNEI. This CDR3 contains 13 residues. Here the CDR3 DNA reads TGTGCCAGCAATTCGAGGGTATCCTATGGCTACACCTTC. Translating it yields CASNSRVSYGYTF.

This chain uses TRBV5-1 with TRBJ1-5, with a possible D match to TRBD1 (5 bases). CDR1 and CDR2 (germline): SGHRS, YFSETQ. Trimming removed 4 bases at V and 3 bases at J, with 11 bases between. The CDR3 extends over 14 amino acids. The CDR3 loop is CASSPGEINQPQHF. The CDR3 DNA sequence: TGCGCCAGCAGCCCGGGGGAGATCAATCAGCCCCAGCATTTT.

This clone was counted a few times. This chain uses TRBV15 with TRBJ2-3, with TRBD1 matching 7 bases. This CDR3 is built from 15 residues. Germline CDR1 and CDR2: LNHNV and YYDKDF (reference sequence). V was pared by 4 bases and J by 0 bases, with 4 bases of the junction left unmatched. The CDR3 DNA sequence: TGTGCCACCAGCACCGGGACAGAAAGCACAGATACGCAGTATTTT. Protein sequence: CATSTGTESTDTQYF.

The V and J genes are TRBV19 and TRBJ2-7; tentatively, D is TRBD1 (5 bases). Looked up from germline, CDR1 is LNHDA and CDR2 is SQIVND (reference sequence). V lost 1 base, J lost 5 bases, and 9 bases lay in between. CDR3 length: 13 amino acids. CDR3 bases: TGTGCCAGTAGTATAGCAGGGATCAACGAGCAGTACTTC. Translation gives CASSIAGINEQYF.

Here the CDR3 reads CASRGPGLNNSPLHF. In nucleotides, the CDR3 is TGTGCCAGCAGGGGTCCGGGTCTTAATAATTCACCCCTCCACTTT. This chain joins TRBV6-5 and TRBJ1-6, with D unresolved. Trimming pared 6 bases from V and 5 bases from J, leaving 14 bases between. This CDR3 is built from 15 residues. Germline V gives CDR1 MNHEY, CDR2 SVGAGI.

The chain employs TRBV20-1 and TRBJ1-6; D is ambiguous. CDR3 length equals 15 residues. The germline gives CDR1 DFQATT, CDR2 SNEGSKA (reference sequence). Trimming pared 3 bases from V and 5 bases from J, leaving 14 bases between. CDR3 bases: TGCAGTGCTAGTTATGCGGCTGCGAATAATTCACCCCTCCACTTT. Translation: CSASYAAANNSPLHF.

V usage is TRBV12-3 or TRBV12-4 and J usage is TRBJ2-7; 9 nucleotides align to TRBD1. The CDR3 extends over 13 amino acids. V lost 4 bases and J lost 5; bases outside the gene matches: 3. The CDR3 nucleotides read TGTGCCAGCAGTTCCCGGACAGGGGACGAGCAGTACTTC. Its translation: CASSSRTGDEQYF.

CDR3 loop: CASSLQGAVGPNEKLFF. DNA for the CDR3: TGTGCCAGCAGTTTACAGGGGGCGGTTGGTCCTAATGAAAAACTGTTTTTT. This sequence joins TRBV5-4 and TRBJ1-4, with 9 bases lining up with TRBD1. The CDR3 has 17 residues. The ends lost 5 bases at V and 3 bases at J; junction bases unmatched: 11. Germline CDR1 is SGHNT and CDR2 is YYREEE (reference sequence).

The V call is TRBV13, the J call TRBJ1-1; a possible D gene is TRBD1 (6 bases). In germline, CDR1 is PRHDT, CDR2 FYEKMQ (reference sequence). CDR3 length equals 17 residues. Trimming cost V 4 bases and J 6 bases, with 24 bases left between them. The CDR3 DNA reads TGTGCCAGCAGCTGCCCGCCGACAGGAACCGAGGGCCCTGAAGCTTTCTTT. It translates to CASSCPPTGTEGPEAFF. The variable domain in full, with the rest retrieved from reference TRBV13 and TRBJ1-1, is AAGVIQSPRHLIKEKRETATLKCYPIPRHDTVYWYQQGPGQDPQFLISFYEKMQSDKGSIPDRFSAQQFSDYHSELNMSSLELGDSALYFCASSCPPTGTEGPEAFFGQGTRLTVV.

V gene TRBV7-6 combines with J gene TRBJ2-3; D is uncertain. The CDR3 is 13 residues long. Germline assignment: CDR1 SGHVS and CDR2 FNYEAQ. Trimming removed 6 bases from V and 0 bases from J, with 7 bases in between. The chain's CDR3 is CASRAHSTDTQYF. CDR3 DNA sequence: TGTGCCAGCAGGGCACATAGCACAGATACGCAGTATTTT.

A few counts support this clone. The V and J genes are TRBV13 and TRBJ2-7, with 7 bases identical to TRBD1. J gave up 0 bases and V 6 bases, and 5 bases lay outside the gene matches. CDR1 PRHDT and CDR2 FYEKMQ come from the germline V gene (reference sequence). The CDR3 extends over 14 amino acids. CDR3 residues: CASSYRDSSYEQYF. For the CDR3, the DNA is TGTGCCAGCAGTTACCGGGACAGCTCCTACGAGCAGTACTTC.

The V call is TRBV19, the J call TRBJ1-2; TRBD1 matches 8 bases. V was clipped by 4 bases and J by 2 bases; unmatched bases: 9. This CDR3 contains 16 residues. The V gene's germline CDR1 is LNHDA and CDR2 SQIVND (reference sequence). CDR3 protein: CASSTPRTGWNYGYTF. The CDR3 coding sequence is TGTGCCAGTAGTACCCCACGGACAGGGTGGAACTATGGCTACACCTTC.

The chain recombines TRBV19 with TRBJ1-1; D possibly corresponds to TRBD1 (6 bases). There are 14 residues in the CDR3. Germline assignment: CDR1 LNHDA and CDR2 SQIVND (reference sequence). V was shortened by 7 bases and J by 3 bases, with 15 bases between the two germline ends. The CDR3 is CASKRGGLDTEAFF. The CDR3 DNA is TGTGCCAGTAAGAGGGGGGGATTGGACACTGAAGCTTTCTTT.

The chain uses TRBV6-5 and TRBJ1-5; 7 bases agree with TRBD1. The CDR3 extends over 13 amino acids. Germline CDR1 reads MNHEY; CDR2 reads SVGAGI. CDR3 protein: CSSRGGLEQPQHF. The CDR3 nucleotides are TGTTCAAGCCGAGGGGGCCTCGAGCAGCCCCAGCATTTT.

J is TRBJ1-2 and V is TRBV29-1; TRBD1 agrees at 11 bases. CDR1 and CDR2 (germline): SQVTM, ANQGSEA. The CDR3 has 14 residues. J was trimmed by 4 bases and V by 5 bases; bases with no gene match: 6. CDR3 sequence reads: CSVPGTGGPYGYTF. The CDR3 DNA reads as TGCAGCGTTCCCGGGACAGGGGGACCCTATGGCTACACCTTC.

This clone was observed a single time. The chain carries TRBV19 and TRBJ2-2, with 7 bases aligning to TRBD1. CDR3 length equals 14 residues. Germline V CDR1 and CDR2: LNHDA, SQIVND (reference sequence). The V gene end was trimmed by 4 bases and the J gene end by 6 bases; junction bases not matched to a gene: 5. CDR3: CASSRTGGAGELFF. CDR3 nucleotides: TGTGCCAGTAGTAGGACAGGAGGAGCCGGGGAGCTGTTTTTT. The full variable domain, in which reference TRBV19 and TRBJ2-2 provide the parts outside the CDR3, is DGGITQSPKYLFRKEGQNVTLSCEQNLNHDAMYWYRQDPGQGLRLIYYSQIVNDFQKGDIAEGYSVSREKKESFPLTVTSAQKNPTAFYLCASSRTGGAGELFFGEGSRLTVL.

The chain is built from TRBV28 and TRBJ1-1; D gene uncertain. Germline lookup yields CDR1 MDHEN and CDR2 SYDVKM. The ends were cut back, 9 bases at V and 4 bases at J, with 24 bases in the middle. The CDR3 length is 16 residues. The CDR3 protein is CASTMASGHYVTEAFF. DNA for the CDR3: TGTGCCAGTACAATGGCGTCTGGGCATTATGTCACTGAAGCTTTCTTT.

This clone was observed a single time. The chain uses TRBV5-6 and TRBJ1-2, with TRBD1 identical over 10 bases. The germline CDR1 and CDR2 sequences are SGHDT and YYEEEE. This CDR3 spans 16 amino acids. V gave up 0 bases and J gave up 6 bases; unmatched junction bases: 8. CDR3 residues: CASSLGGQGIYHGYTF. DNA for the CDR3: TGTGCCAGCAGCTTGGGGGGACAGGGGATTTACCATGGCTACACCTTC.

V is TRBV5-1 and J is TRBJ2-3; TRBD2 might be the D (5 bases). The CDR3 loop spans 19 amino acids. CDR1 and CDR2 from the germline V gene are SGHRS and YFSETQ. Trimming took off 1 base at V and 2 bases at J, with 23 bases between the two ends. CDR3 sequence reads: CASSLKRPASGKITDTQYF. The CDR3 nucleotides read TGCGCCAGCAGCTTGAAGCGGCCGGCGAGCGGCAAAATCACAGATACGCAGTATTTT. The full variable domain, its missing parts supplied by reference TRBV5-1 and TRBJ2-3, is KAGVTQTPRYLIKTRGQQVTLSCSPISGHRSVSWYQQTPGQGLQFLFEYFSETQRNKGNFPGRFSGRQFSNSRSEMNVSTLELGDSALYLCASSLKRPASGKITDTQYFGPGTRLTVL.

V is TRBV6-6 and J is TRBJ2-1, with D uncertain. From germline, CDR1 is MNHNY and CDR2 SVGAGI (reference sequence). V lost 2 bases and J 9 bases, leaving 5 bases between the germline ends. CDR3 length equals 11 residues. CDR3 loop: CASSYLGEQFF. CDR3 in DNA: TGTGCCAGCAGTTACCTAGGTGAGCAGTTCTTC.

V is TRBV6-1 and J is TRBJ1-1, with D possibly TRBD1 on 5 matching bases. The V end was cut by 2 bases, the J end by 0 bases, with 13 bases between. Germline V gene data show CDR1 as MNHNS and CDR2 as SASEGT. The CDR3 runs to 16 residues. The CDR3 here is CASSEWVAGLNTEAFF. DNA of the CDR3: TGTGCCAGCAGTGAATGGGTGGCAGGGCTGAACACTGAAGCTTTCTTT.

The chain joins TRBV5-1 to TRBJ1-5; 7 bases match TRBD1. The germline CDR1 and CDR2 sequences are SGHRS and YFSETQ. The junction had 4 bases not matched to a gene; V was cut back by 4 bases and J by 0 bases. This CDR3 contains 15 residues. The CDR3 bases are TGCGCCAGCAGCCCAGGGGGGTTTAGCAATCAGCCCCAGCATTTT. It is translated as CASSPGGFSNQPQHF.

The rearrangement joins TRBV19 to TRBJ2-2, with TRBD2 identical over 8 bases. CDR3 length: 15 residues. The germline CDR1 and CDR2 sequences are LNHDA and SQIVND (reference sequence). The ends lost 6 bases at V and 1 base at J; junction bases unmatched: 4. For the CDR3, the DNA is TGTGCCAGTAGGGCGGGACTAGTGAACACCGGGGAGCTGTTTTTT. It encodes CASRAGLVNTGELFF.

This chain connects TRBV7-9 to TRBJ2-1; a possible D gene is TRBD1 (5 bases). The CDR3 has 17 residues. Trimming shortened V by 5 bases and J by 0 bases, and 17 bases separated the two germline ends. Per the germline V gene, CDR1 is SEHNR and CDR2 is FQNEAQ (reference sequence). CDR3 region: CASSQPEGDSSYNEQFF. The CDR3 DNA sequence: TGTGCCAGCAGCCAACCAGAAGGGGATAGCTCCTACAATGAGCAGTTCTTC.

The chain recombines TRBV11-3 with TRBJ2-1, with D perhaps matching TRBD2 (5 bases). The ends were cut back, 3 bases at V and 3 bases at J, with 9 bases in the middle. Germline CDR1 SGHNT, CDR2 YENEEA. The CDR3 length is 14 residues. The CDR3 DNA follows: TGTGCCAGCAGCTTTAGCGAGATCTACAATGAGCAGTTCTTC. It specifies CASSFSEIYNEQFF.

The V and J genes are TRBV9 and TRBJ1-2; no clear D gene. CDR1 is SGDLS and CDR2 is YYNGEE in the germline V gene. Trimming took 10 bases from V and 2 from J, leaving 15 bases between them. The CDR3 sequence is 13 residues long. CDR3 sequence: CARRGFRNYGYTF. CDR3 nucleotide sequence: TGTGCCCGGAGAGGATTCAGAAACTATGGCTACACCTTC.

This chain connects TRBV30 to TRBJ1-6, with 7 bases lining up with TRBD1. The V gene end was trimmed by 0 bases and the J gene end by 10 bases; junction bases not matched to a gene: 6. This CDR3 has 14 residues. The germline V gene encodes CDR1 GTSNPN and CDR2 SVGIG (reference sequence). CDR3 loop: CAWSVTGLGSPLHF. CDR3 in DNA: TGTGCCTGGAGTGTGACAGGGTTAGGGTCACCCCTCCACTTT.

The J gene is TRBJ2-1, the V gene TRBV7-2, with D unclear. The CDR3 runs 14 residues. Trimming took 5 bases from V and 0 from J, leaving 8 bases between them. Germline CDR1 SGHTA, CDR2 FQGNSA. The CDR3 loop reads CASSPTTSYNEQFF. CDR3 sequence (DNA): TGTGCCAGCAGCCCTACTACCTCCTACAATGAGCAGTTCTTC.